Included here is one T cell receptor beta chain sequence, with context. Profiled with immunoSEQ multiplex PCR; TCRdb holds only in-frame clones, not every one. The sample has some 240,000 clones, 82% seen once. Germline CDR1 is LNHNV and CDR2 is YYDKDF (reference sequence). The V segment lost 0 bases and the J segment 8 bases; nucleotides outside the gene matches: 8. The length of the CDR3 is 16 residues. This entry comes from a study of blood T cell repertoires in COVID-19. In the study overall: T cells, B-cell-depleted T cells, or PBMCs supplied cDNA or gDNA.

The source material was peripheral blood. The TCR originated in a woman in her seventies with COVID-19, enrolled during active disease. J is TRBJ2-1 and V is TRBV15; 9 bases line up with TRBD2. CDR3 sequence: CATSRDLSEREDEQFF. Here the CDR3 DNA reads TGTGCCACCAGCAGAGATCTCAGCGAGCGGGAGGATGAGCAGTTCTTC.